This is a list of T cell receptor beta chains from one sample in a study of cytomegalovirus exposure and HLA in healthy donors. Only in-frame clones appear in the TCRdb table, and some are missing; sequencing was by immunoSEQ multiplex PCR. The repertoire holds some 130,000 clones, with 75% to 85% as singletons. Sequencing was carried out using PBMCs. These receptors all stem from a man aged 35 to 55 in good health and CMV-seronegative. CDR3s include the opening cysteine and the closing phenylalanine or tryptophan. D genes are given only for firm matches. Only part of the rows carry a size: once, few, many, or a class if the clone is expanded.

cdr3_nt: TGTGCCAGCGGGTGGAGGGGTAGCAATCAGCCCCAGCATTTT; cdr3_aa: CASGWRGSNQPQHF; v_call: TRBV2; clone_size: NA; j_call: TRBJ1-5; d_call: NA
cdr3_nt: TGTGCCAGCAGCTTATTCGCCGGGGACACTGAAGCTTTCTTT; cdr3_aa: CASSLFAGDTEAFF; v_call: TRBV11-2; clone_size: NA; j_call: TRBJ1-1; d_call: NA
cdr3_nt: TGTGCCAGCAGCTTAAGGACATATAACACTGAAGCTTTCTTT; cdr3_aa: CASSLRTYNTEAFF; v_call: TRBV7-9; clone_size: few; j_call: TRBJ1-1; d_call: NA
cdr3_nt: TGTGCCATCAGTGAAGGACAGGGAGGTTACGAGCAGTACTTC; cdr3_aa: CAISEGQGGYEQYF; v_call: TRBV10-3; clone_size: NA; j_call: TRBJ2-7; d_call: TRBD1
cdr3_nt: TGTGCCAGCAGCCCGCTCGGGGCGGGGGTGACCCAGTACTTC; cdr3_aa: CASSPLGAGVTQYF; v_call: TRBV7-9; clone_size: NA; j_call: TRBJ2-5; d_call: TRBD2
cdr3_nt: TGCGCCAGCAGATGGACGGGAGGGGGGGGCAATGAGCAGTTCTTC; cdr3_aa: CASRWTGGGGNEQFF; v_call: TRBV5-1; clone_size: NA; j_call: TRBJ2-1; d_call: TRBD2
cdr3_nt: TGTGCCAGCAGCTTGGCGGGGGAGTCGCACAATGAGCAGTTCTTC; cdr3_aa: CASSLAGESHNEQFF; v_call: TRBV5-8; clone_size: NA; j_call: TRBJ2-1; d_call: NA
cdr3_nt: TGTGCCAGCAGTTCCCCCGACAGGCCAGCTAACTATGGCTACACCTTC; cdr3_aa: CASSSPDRPANYGYTF; v_call: TRBV28; clone_size: NA; j_call: TRBJ1-2; d_call: NA
cdr3_nt: TGTGCCAGCAAACCCGCGGGGACCAACACCGGGGAGCTGTTTTTT; cdr3_aa: CASKPAGTNTGELFF; v_call: TRBV28; clone_size: NA; j_call: TRBJ2-2; d_call: NA
cdr3_nt: TGTGCCAGCTCACCACCCGCCCGGACTAGTTACGAGCAGTACTTC; cdr3_aa: CASSPPARTSYEQYF; v_call: TRBV18; clone_size: NA; j_call: TRBJ2-7; d_call: TRBD2
cdr3_nt: TGTGCCAGCTCGTGGCTGGATACGCAGTATTTT; cdr3_aa: CASSWLDTQYF; v_call: TRBV2; clone_size: NA; j_call: TRBJ2-3; d_call: NA
cdr3_nt: TGTGCCAGCAGTGTACAACAGGGGGCGGCCTATGGCTACACCTTC; cdr3_aa: CASSVQQGAAYGYTF; v_call: TRBV6-1; clone_size: NA; j_call: TRBJ1-2; d_call: TRBD1
cdr3_nt: TGTGCCAGCAGCGCCGGGACTAGCACCACCGGGGAGCTGTTTTTT; cdr3_aa: CASSAGTSTTGELFF; v_call: TRBV9; clone_size: NA; j_call: TRBJ2-2; d_call: TRBD2
cdr3_nt: TGTGCCAGCAGTTTAGATCCAGGGATGAGTCAGCCCCAGCATTTT; cdr3_aa: CASSLDPGMSQPQHF; v_call: TRBV28; clone_size: NA; j_call: TRBJ1-5; d_call: NA
cdr3_nt: TGTGCCAGCAGTGATAATAACGGGGAGCTGTTTTTT; cdr3_aa: CASSDNNGELFF; v_call: TRBV6-1; clone_size: NA; j_call: TRBJ2-2; d_call: NA
cdr3_nt: TGTGCCAGCACCCCGGCGGGGGGGAGCTACGAGCAGTACTTC; cdr3_aa: CASTPAGGSYEQYF; v_call: TRBV7-7; clone_size: NA; j_call: TRBJ2-7; d_call: TRBD2
cdr3_nt: TGCGCCAGCAGCTCCGGACAGGGAGCCACAGATACGCAGTATTTT; cdr3_aa: CASSSGQGATDTQYF; v_call: TRBV5-1; clone_size: once; j_call: TRBJ2-3; d_call: TRBD1
cdr3_nt: TGTGCCATCAGTGAGTCCGGACAGGGACCCTACGAGCAGTACTTC; cdr3_aa: CAISESGQGPYEQYF; v_call: TRBV10-3; clone_size: NA; j_call: TRBJ2-7; d_call: TRBD1
cdr3_nt: TGTGCCAGCAGCTCGGGAGAGGGCAATCAGCCCCAGCATTTT; cdr3_aa: CASSSGEGNQPQHF; v_call: TRBV13; clone_size: NA; j_call: TRBJ1-5; d_call: NA
cdr3_nt: TGCAGCGTTGATCTCGGACAGGGGGGGGCCTACGAGCAGTACTTC; cdr3_aa: CSVDLGQGGAYEQYF; v_call: TRBV29-1; clone_size: NA; j_call: TRBJ2-7; d_call: TRBD1
cdr3_nt: TGTGCCAGCAGTTTAGGGACAGGGAATTCACCCCTCCACTTT; cdr3_aa: CASSLGTGNSPLHF; v_call: TRBV28; clone_size: NA; j_call: TRBJ1-6; d_call: TRBD1
cdr3_nt: TGTGCCAGCAGCCCCGGGACTAGCGGGAGTTCTTATGAGCAGTTCTTC; cdr3_aa: CASSPGTSGSSYEQFF; v_call: TRBV5-4; clone_size: few; j_call: TRBJ2-1; d_call: TRBD2
cdr3_nt: TGTGCCAGACTGACAAGACCTGGGACAGATACGCAGTATTTT; cdr3_aa: CARLTRPGTDTQYF; v_call: TRBV7-6; clone_size: NA; j_call: TRBJ2-3; d_call: NA
cdr3_nt: TGTGCCAGCATTGGGCACCCTACCTACGAGCAGTACTTC; cdr3_aa: CASIGHPTYEQYF; v_call: TRBV28; clone_size: NA; j_call: TRBJ2-7; d_call: NA
cdr3_nt: TGTGCCAGCAGGCCGACAGGAGTTTACTATGGCTACACCTTC; cdr3_aa: CASRPTGVYYGYTF; v_call: TRBV27; clone_size: NA; j_call: TRBJ1-2; d_call: NA
cdr3_nt: TGCGCCAGCATGCTCCTAGCGGGCGGGAGGGATGAGCAGTTCTTC; cdr3_aa: CASMLLAGGRDEQFF; v_call: TRBV5-1; clone_size: NA; j_call: TRBJ2-1; d_call: TRBD2
cdr3_nt: TGCAGCGTTGAATCCCCAGCGGGTAGCACAGATACGCAGTATTTT; cdr3_aa: CSVESPAGSTDTQYF; v_call: TRBV29-1; clone_size: NA; j_call: TRBJ2-3; d_call: NA
cdr3_nt: TGTGCCAGCTCACCTGACAGGGCAAGCTCCTACGAGCAGTACTTC; cdr3_aa: CASSPDRASSYEQYF; v_call: TRBV18; clone_size: NA; j_call: TRBJ2-7; d_call: TRBD1
cdr3_nt: TGTGCCAGCAGGCATCAGGGGCTGGGAGAGACCCAGTACTTC; cdr3_aa: CASRHQGLGETQYF; v_call: TRBV28; clone_size: NA; j_call: TRBJ2-5; d_call: NA
cdr3_nt: TGTGCCAGCAGCCCTGGTGGGATCGGGGGAAATAACTATGGCTACACCTTC; cdr3_aa: CASSPGGIGGNNYGYTF; v_call: TRBV5-4; clone_size: NA; j_call: TRBJ1-2; d_call: NA
cdr3_nt: TGTGCCAGCACCCCCCAGGCCTTCCCCATGGATGGCTACACCTTC; cdr3_aa: CASTPQAFPMDGYTF; v_call: TRBV2; clone_size: NA; j_call: TRBJ1-2; d_call: NA
cdr3_nt: TGTGCCAGCAGCACAGGGACCACTGGCGCTCAGCCCCAGCATTTT; cdr3_aa: CASSTGTTGAQPQHF; v_call: TRBV7-8; clone_size: NA; j_call: TRBJ1-5; d_call: NA
cdr3_nt: TGTGCCAGCAGCCCCTCTAGCGGGGGTGGTTCCGGGGAGCTGTTTTTT; cdr3_aa: CASSPSSGGGSGELFF; v_call: TRBV5-4; clone_size: NA; j_call: TRBJ2-2; d_call: TRBD2
cdr3_nt: TGTGCCAGCAGCTACGACCGGACAGTAAATGAGCAGTTCTTC; cdr3_aa: CASSYDRTVNEQFF; v_call: TRBV7-2; clone_size: once; j_call: TRBJ2-1; d_call: NA
cdr3_nt: TGTGCCAGCGCCTCTGGACAGGCGAATGAAAAACTGTTTTTT; cdr3_aa: CASASGQANEKLFF; v_call: TRBV6-5; clone_size: once; j_call: TRBJ1-4; d_call: TRBD1
cdr3_nt: TGTGCGACAGAACAGGGGGCAGACACTGAAGCTTTCTTT; cdr3_aa: CATEQGADTEAFF; v_call: TRBV19; clone_size: NA; j_call: TRBJ1-1; d_call: TRBD1
cdr3_nt: TGTGCCAGCAGTAGGGGACTTCAAGAGACCCAGTACTTC; cdr3_aa: CASSRGLQETQYF; v_call: TRBV6-5; clone_size: NA; j_call: TRBJ2-5; d_call: NA
cdr3_nt: TGTGCCAGTAGTATACAGGGCCCCAATCAGCCCCAGCATTTT; cdr3_aa: CASSIQGPNQPQHF; v_call: TRBV19; clone_size: NA; j_call: TRBJ1-5; d_call: NA
cdr3_nt: TGTGCCAGCACAAATGGCCTCTCTGGAAACACCATATATTTT; cdr3_aa: CASTNGLSGNTIYF; v_call: TRBV2; clone_size: NA; j_call: TRBJ1-3; d_call: NA
cdr3_nt: TGTGCCAGCAGCTTTCTAGCGGGACCCTACGAGCAGTACTTC; cdr3_aa: CASSFLAGPYEQYF; v_call: TRBV5-5; clone_size: NA; j_call: TRBJ2-7; d_call: TRBD2
cdr3_nt: TGTGCCAGCAGTCGCCGGGACAGGGTGACAGATACGCAGTATTTT; cdr3_aa: CASSRRDRVTDTQYF; v_call: TRBV9; clone_size: NA; j_call: TRBJ2-3; d_call: TRBD1